The 2 T cell receptor beta chains presented below share a single source sample, sequenced in a study of shared clonotypes between healthy human individuals. Data came from immunoSEQ multiplex PCR; TCRdb stores just in-frame clones and leaves some out. The sample includes approximately 350,000 clones, roughly 70% of them seen just once. Input material: memory CD4+ T cells sorted from blood. Sample subset: CD45RA-negative fraction. The source of these receptors is a man under 40 in good health.

The chain employs TRBV14 and TRBJ2-3; TRBD1 is a possible D gene (5 bases). CDR1 and CDR2 from the germline V gene are SGHDN and FVKESK. Trimming stripped 3 bases from V and 2 bases from J, with 12 bases between. The CDR3 is 15 amino acids. CDR3 in DNA: TGTGCCAGCAGCCAGAGACAGCACATCACAGATACGCAGTATTTT. As protein: CASSQRQHITDTQYF.

The rearrangement joins TRBV12-5 to TRBJ1-1, with TRBD1 matching 7 bases. Looked up from germline, CDR1 is LGHNT and CDR2 is FRNRAP. V shed 5 bases and J 4 bases; nucleotides not matched to a gene: 7. The CDR3 length is 14 residues. CDR3: CASGPPGGSTEAFF. Written as DNA, the CDR3 is TGTGCTAGTGGTCCCCCAGGGGGGAGCACTGAAGCTTTCTTT.